This T cell receptor (beta chain) was recorded in a study of shared clonotypes between healthy human individuals. Study information: Each donor's CD4 naive and CD4 memory cells filled three plates apiece, CD8 naive two, and CD8 memory one.

This clone occurred a few times. The antigen remains unidentified. Study-level findings and limits: Clonotypes which were not shared had lower generation probabilities than clonotypes that all four donors shared. Sampling included only blood; tissue repertoires likely differ.

Repertoires were generated with immunoSEQ multiplex PCR, while TCRdb's copy carries only in-frame clones and drops some. The data show about 2.5 million clones, around 93% seen once. V gave up 2 bases and J gave up 6 bases, with 11 bases separating them. The CDR3 contains 13 residues. CDR1 and CDR2 (germline): SGHRS, YFSETQ. The TCR comes from a man aged 18 to 35 in good health. Some clones in this sample may be carry-over from other donors' samples. The rearrangement links TRBV5-1 to TRBJ1-2; D remains ambiguous. Sample: naive CD4+ T cells from PBMCs. Subset specified: CD45RA+ positively selected. This CDR3 reads CASSLWGRDGYTF. The CDR3 coding sequence is TGCGCCAGCAGCTTATGGGGTAGGGATGGCTACACCTTC.